Reported below is one T cell receptor (beta chain). Its antigen is still unknown. No per-base quality is available; no much larger clone lies one base away. This entry comes from a study of cytomegalovirus exposure and HLA in healthy donors (dated by TCRdb to 2016 to 2017). The study in broad terms: A later analysis indicated that the 120 validation repertoires were generated on the platform also employed for the 700 or so repertoires of the first cohort. The aim of the study was to test whether cataloging public T cell receptors could identify signatures of past pathogen exposure. Besides the first cohort of some 670 subjects, a separate validation cohort made up of 120 different subjects was used. High-throughput TCR immunosequencing, statistical association of individual TCRs with disease status, and machine learning were combined to predict cytomegalovirus infection status.

The protocol used for the library was the immunoSEQ multiplex PCR assay. The paper's data handling went like this. A statistical classification framework was built for diagnosing cytomegalovirus status from the catalog of TCR beta chain sequences. This is the immuneACCESS table as TCRdb keeps it, with only in-frame sequences that have V and J called. A part of the clones is gone; compared with another copy, unresolved V genes explain less than half, and the rest is unexplained. V, J and clone size are taken as reported in that table, and D and trimming were inferred from the DNA itself. This sample comprises 120,000 or so clones, around 85% of them detected only once. The top ten clones comprise about 4% of the sample. Overall study results and their limits: The validation cohort had no HLA typing available for a later analysis, so co-occurrence within that cohort was assessed over all 110 or so repertoires. While some public TCRs were present in many individuals, most TCR sequences turned up only very rarely across donors. A later analysis found that TCRs clustered in the first cohort also tended to co-occur in the 100 to 150 validation repertoires, with about 94% of cluster scores above 0. In vitro tests confirmed that a few of the cytomegalovirus-associated TCR beta chains recognize cytomegalovirus antigens. According to the authors, the approach could potentially be generalized to other disease states and immunological phenotypes. The classifier was reported to diagnose cytomegalovirus status with high specificity and sensitivity in both the original cohort and the validation cohort. The study gave a list of around 170 TCR beta chains associated with cytomegalovirus.

The donors belonged to the validation cohort of approximately 130 subjects, which was separate from the approximately 700-subject first cohort. The receptor was isolated from a man aged 18 to 29 in good health and CMV-seropositive. Material: PBMCs.

CDR3 region: CASSLVDAGTGDGYTF. The DNA reads TGTGCCAGCAGCTTAGTGGATGCCGGGACAGGGGATGGCTACACCTTC. This chain joins TRBV7-9 to TRBJ1-2; TRBD1 matches 10 bases in the middle. From the cysteine up to the phenylalanine, the CDR3 has a length of 16 residues. The DNA shown is the 48-base CDR3, in frame from base 1. The CDR1 and CDR2 encoded by the germline V gene (reference sequence) are SEHNR and FQNEAQ. Ends trimmed: V by 1 base, J by 6 bases; bases unmatched to a gene: 8.